The entry below describes one TCR beta chain. This specimen belongs to a study of OX40 agonist ivuxolimab in advanced cancers. The repertoire was sequenced with immunoSEQ multiplex PCR; TCRdb's copy has only in-frame clones and lacks some. The table has 45,000 to 65,000 clones, 80% to 90% seen once. Germline V lookup: CDR1 KGHSH, CDR2 LQKENI. With 3 bases removed from V and 4 bases from J, the gap between germline ends came to 20 bases. The length of the CDR3 is 17 residues. V usage is TRBV18 and J usage is TRBJ2-3; no definite D call. This clonotype was obtained from an adult with an advanced solid tumor such as melanoma, head and neck, liver or kidney cancer. This specimen was CD4+ or CD8+ T cells sorted from blood, taken in a trial of the OX40 agonist ivuxolimab. The CDR3 coding sequence is TGTGCCAGCTCACCCGTTCTTTCCTTCGGGTCGGCAGATACGCAGTATTTT. Translated, it gives CASSPVLSFGSADTQYF.